These 32 T cell receptor beta chains were sequenced from one sample in a study of blood T cell repertoires in COVID-19. The repertoire was sequenced with immunoSEQ multiplex PCR; TCRdb's copy has only in-frame clones and lacks some. This table has tens of thousands of clones, around 90% appearing once. What was sequenced was peripheral blood. The receptors come from a human donor in a cohort sampled during active COVID-19.

This chain links TRBV27 with TRBJ2-1; 7 positions match TRBD2. The germline gives CDR1 MNHEY, CDR2 SMNVEV (reference sequence). The CDR3 runs to 14 residues. V dropped 4 bases and J dropped 9; count of bases not matched to a gene: 9. The CDR3 protein is CASSWEREGTEQFF. In DNA, the CDR3 is TGTGCCAGCAGTTGGGAGAGGGAGGGGACTGAGCAGTTCTTC.

This chain uses TRBV25-1 with TRBJ1-3; D not certain. The CDR3 length is 16 residues. CDR1 MGHDK and CDR2 SYGVNS come from the germline V gene. Trimming took 2 bases from V and 0 from J, leaving 11 bases between them. The CDR3 region has the DNA TGTGCCAGCAGTGAAGTGAGGGATTCCTCTGGAAACACCATATATTTT. Protein: CASSEVRDSSGNTIYF.

J is TRBJ1-2 and V is TRBV5-1; TRBD1 agrees at 10 bases. The V and J ends lost 5 bases and 5 bases, in that order; junction bases with no gene match: 6. CDR1 and CDR2 from the germline V gene are SGHRS and YFSETQ. There are 14 residues in the CDR3. The CDR3 nucleotides are TGCGCCAGCAGTCTGGACAGGGGGGAGTATGGCTACACCTTC. Translation gives CASSLDRGEYGYTF.

This clone is a singleton in its sample. The V and J genes are TRBV5-1 and TRBJ1-3; weak D call: TRBD1 (6 bases). CDR1 is SGHRS, CDR2 YFSETQ, per germline. V was cut by 4 bases and J by 1 base, with 6 bases left in between. The CDR3 length is 13 residues. CDR3 bases: TGCGCCAGCAGCCAGGGGTCTGGAAACACCATATATTTT. Protein: CASSQGSGNTIYF.

The chain's CDR3 is CASSVTGGGGTEAFF. The CDR3 DNA reads TGTGCCAGCAGCGTTACAGGGGGCGGTGGCACTGAAGCTTTCTTT. The chain uses TRBV9 and TRBJ1-1; 9 nucleotides align to TRBD1. Germline V gives CDR1 SGDLS, CDR2 YYNGEE. The CDR3 contains 15 residues. The trim removed 2 bases at V and 4 bases at J, leaving 6 bases unmatched.

The count of this clone is one. The chain carries TRBV5-1 and TRBJ1-2; the D gene is possibly TRBD1 (5 bases). V was cut by 0 bases and J by 8 bases, with 11 bases left in between. Germline V gene sequence: CDR1 SGHRS, CDR2 YFSETQ. The CDR3 consists of 13 residues. The CDR3 nucleotides are TGCGCCAGCAGCTTGGATCCAGGGCAAGGCTACACCTTC. Translating gives CASSLDPGQGYTF.

The genes are TRBV3-1 (or the pseudogene TRBV3-2) and TRBJ2-7; TRBD1 matches 9 bases. J lost 2 bases, V lost 4 bases, and 3 bases had no gene match. The germline gives CDR1 LGHDT, CDR2 YNNKEL (reference sequence). This CDR3 is built from 14 residues. The CDR3 DNA sequence: TGTGCCAGCAGCCGTGGGACAGGGACCTACGAGCAGTACTTC. Amino acid sequence: CASSRGTGTYEQYF.

This chain uses TRBV2 with TRBJ1-2, with D unclear. CDR1 and CDR2 from the germline V gene are SNHLY and FYNNEI. The CDR3 runs to 13 residues. Trimming removed 3 bases at V and 4 bases at J, with 9 bases between. CDR3 in DNA: TGTGCCAGCAGTGACCTTTCGGGCTATGGCTACACCTTC. Translating gives CASSDLSGYGYTF.

The chain uses TRBV5-6 and TRBJ1-1, with D hard to call. The CDR3 extends over 13 amino acids. The germline V gene has CDR1 SGHDT and CDR2 YYEEEE. V lost 5 bases and J 0 bases, leaving 8 bases between the germline ends. The chain's CDR3 is CASSGLMNTEAFF. As DNA, the CDR3 is TGTGCCAGCAGTGGGCTGATGAACACTGAAGCTTTCTTT.

The chain carries TRBV9 and TRBJ2-1; 12 nucleotides align to TRBD1. V trimming: 4 bases; J trimming: 10 bases; junction bases outside the gene matches: 21. CDR3 length equals 19 residues. CDR1 and CDR2 from the germline V gene are SGDLS and YYNGEE. The CDR3 coding sequence is TGTGCCAGCAGCACCCCCGGGACAGGGGGCTTGGGCGCTGGCTCCGAGCAGTTCTTC. Translated, it gives CASSTPGTGGLGAGSEQFF.

The chain links TRBV18 to TRBJ2-7, with D tentatively TRBD2 (5 bases). This CDR3 contains 15 residues. CDR1 is KGHSH, CDR2 LQKENI, per germline. The V end lost 0 bases, the J end lost 7 bases, and 16 bases lay between the germline ends. The CDR3 DNA is TGTGCCAGCTCACCACCTAACGGGGTATTGGGGGAGCAGTACTTC. It is translated as CASSPPNGVLGEQYF. The whole variable domain, remainder taken from reference TRBV18 and TRBJ2-7, is NAGVMQNPRHLVRRRGQEARLRCSPMKGHSHVYWYRQLPEEGLKFMVYLQKENIIDESGMPKERFSAEFPKEGPSILRIQQVVRGDSAAYFCASSPPNGVLGEQYFGPGTRLTVT.

This clone was recorded only once. The J gene is TRBJ2-7, the V gene TRBV6-5; 9 bases match TRBD1. Looked up from germline, CDR1 is MNHEY and CDR2 is SVGAGI. V shed 0 bases, J shed 3 bases, and the junction held 3 bases outside the gene matches. CDR3 length: 15 amino acids. The CDR3 DNA reads TGTGCCAGCAGTTACTCAGACAGGGGGTTCTACGAGCAGTACTTC. It is translated as CASSYSDRGFYEQYF.

CDR3 region: CASSLVPGVDTQYF. As DNA, the CDR3 is TGTGCCAGCAGCTTAGTGCCCGGGGTAGATACGCAGTATTTT. This rearrangement joins TRBV7-2 to TRBJ2-3, with a weak D call TRBD2 (5 bases). Germline values: CDR1 SGHTA, CDR2 FQGNSA. CDR3 size: 14 residues. V lost 1 base and J lost 5, with 10 bases in between.

The rearrangement uses TRBV28 and TRBJ1-2, with D possibly being TRBD1 (5 bases). The V and J ends lost 3 bases and 5 bases respectively, with 22 bases between them. CDR1 is MDHEN and CDR2 is SYDVKM in the germline V gene. The CDR3 consists of 17 residues. The CDR3 coding sequence is TGTGCCAGCAGTTTGAGCCCCCGGCAGGAGGGGAGGTATGGCTACACCTTC. Protein product: CASSLSPRQEGRYGYTF.

Only a few counts were recorded for this clone. The chain joins TRBV10-1 to TRBJ2-7; tentatively, D is TRBD1 (6 bases). The CDR3 contains 14 residues. The germline V gene has CDR1 WNHNN and CDR2 SYGVQD (reference sequence). V gave up 4 bases and J gave up 2 bases, with 12 bases separating them. CDR3 in amino acids: CASSGQGLPYEQYF. The CDR3 region has the DNA TGCGCCAGCAGTGGCCAGGGGCTTCCCTACGAGCAGTACTTC.

The chain carries TRBV7-9 and TRBJ1-1; D call uncertain. The CDR3 is 13 residues long. Germline CDR1 and CDR2: SEHNR and FQNEAQ (reference sequence). Trimming pared 1 base from V and 1 base from J, leaving 4 bases between. CDR3 protein: CASSLEQNTEAFF. CDR3 DNA sequence: TGTGCCAGCAGCTTAGAACAGAACACTGAAGCTTTCTTT.

The chain joins TRBV6-5 to TRBJ2-7; D perhaps matches TRBD2 (6 bases). CDR1 is MNHEY and CDR2 is SVGAGI in the germline V gene. Trimming stripped 0 bases from V and 4 bases from J, with 13 bases between. This CDR3 spans 15 amino acids. CDR3 sequence (DNA): TGTGCCAGCAGTTACTCGGGGGAGGATAGTTACGAGCAGTACTTC. Translation: CASSYSGEDSYEQYF.

The gene calls are TRBV6-5 and TRBJ2-1, with 10 bases aligning to TRBD2. CDR1 MNHEY and CDR2 SVGAGI come from the germline V gene. This CDR3 is 15 amino acids long. Trimming removed 4 bases from V and 4 bases from J; junction bases left unmatched: 4. CDR3 loop: CASSSERGGYNEQFF. In DNA form, the CDR3 reads TGTGCCAGCAGTTCTGAGCGGGGGGGGTACAATGAGCAGTTCTTC.

The chain carries TRBV3-1 (or the pseudogene TRBV3-2) and TRBJ1-3, with 8 bases fitting TRBD1. The trim removed 1 base at V and 4 bases at J, leaving 0 bases unmatched. The CDR3 sequence is 14 residues long. Germline values: CDR1 LGHDT, CDR2 YNNKEL (reference sequence). The CDR3 here is CASSQGTGGNTIYF. In DNA form, the CDR3 reads TGTGCCAGCAGCCAAGGGACAGGGGGAAACACCATATATTTT.

Turning to this clone: The same CDR3 arises from other DNA sequences in this sample as well. This rearrangement joins TRBV5-1 to TRBJ1-1; D gene unclear. This CDR3 is built from 13 residues. V lost 7 bases and J 1 base, leaving 11 bases between the germline ends. Germline CDR1 and CDR2: SGHRS and YFSETQ. CDR3 DNA sequence: TGCGCCAGCTCTTCGACGGGGAACACTGAAGCTTTCTTT. It codes for CASSSTGNTEAFF.

The chain links TRBV3-1 (or the pseudogene TRBV3-2) to TRBJ1-4; possibly TRBD1 for D (6 bases). The V and J ends lost 3 bases and 8 bases respectively, with 16 bases between them. Germline CDR1 LGHDT, CDR2 YNNKEL (reference sequence). This CDR3 contains 15 residues. CDR3 in DNA: TGTGCCAGCAGCCACTCAGGGGTGGGAGAAGAAAAACTGTTTTTT. Residues: CASSHSGVGEEKLFF.

The chain carries TRBV7-9 and TRBJ2-6, with D possibly matching TRBD2 (6 bases). Germline CDR1 and CDR2: SEHNR and FQNEAQ (reference sequence). CDR3 length: 15 amino acids. The ends were cut back, 8 bases at V and 0 bases at J, with 11 bases in the middle. CDR3 DNA: TGTGCCAGCGGATCGGGAGTCTCTGGGGCCAACGTCCTGACTTTC. It translates to CASGSGVSGANVLTF.

V is TRBV3-1 (or the pseudogene TRBV3-2) and J is TRBJ1-2; 7 positions match TRBD1. Germline V CDR1 and CDR2: LGHDT, YNNKEL (reference sequence). The V segment lost 0 bases and the J segment 0 bases; nucleotides outside the gene matches: 7. The CDR3 covers 17 residues. The CDR3 reads CASSQDRQGKSNYGYTF. CDR3 DNA sequence: TGTGCCAGCAGCCAAGACAGACAGGGAAAATCTAACTATGGCTACACCTTC.

This chain uses TRBV24-1 with TRBJ2-3, with D possibly TRBD1 on 7 matching bases. Per germline, CDR1 KGHDR and CDR2 SFDVKD. V shed 4 bases and J shed 0 bases, with 34 bases lying between them. CDR3 length: 23 residues. In nucleotides, the CDR3 is TGTGCCACCAGTGAACTGCGGGGACAGTTCGGGCGGTGTCTGGGGACTAGCACAGATACGCAGTATTTT. This codes for CATSELRGQFGRCLGTSTDTQYF.

V is TRBV27 and J is TRBJ1-5; D is possibly TRBD1 (6 bases). This CDR3 comprises 14 residues. Per the germline V gene, CDR1 is MNHEY and CDR2 is SMNVEV (reference sequence). The germline V and J ends were trimmed by 4 bases and 1 base, with 8 bases remaining between them. CDR3: CASSYDRSNQPQHF. In DNA, the CDR3 is TGTGCCAGCAGTTATGACAGGAGCAATCAGCCCCAGCATTTT.

This clone has just one count. The CDR3 reads CASSPIGGNTEAFF. Here the CDR3 DNA reads TGTGCCAGCAGCCCTATAGGAGGGAACACTGAAGCTTTCTTT. V and J are TRBV3-1 (or the pseudogene TRBV3-2) and TRBJ1-1; no clear D gene. The CDR3 contains 14 residues. V dropped 4 bases and J dropped 1 base, with 10 bases sitting between them. Germline lookup yields CDR1 LGHDT and CDR2 YNNKEL (reference sequence).

V gene TRBV10-1 combines with J gene TRBJ2-3; TRBD2 matches at 7 bases. After removal of 8 bases from V and 5 bases from J, the junction contained 4 bases not matched to a gene. The CDR3 contains 12 residues. From germline, CDR1 is WNHNN and CDR2 SYGVQD (reference sequence). CDR3 loop: CASGGVGDTQYF. The CDR3 DNA follows: TGCGCCAGCGGGGGGGTTGGAGATACGCAGTATTTT.

The chain carries TRBV6-5 and TRBJ2-5, with a tentative D call TRBD1 (6 bases). V was cut by 6 bases and J by 2 bases, with 10 bases left in between. Germline CDR1 is MNHEY and CDR2 is SVGAGI. The CDR3 loop spans 13 amino acids. The DNA for the CDR3 is TGTGCCAGCAGCGGGACAAAACAAGAGACCCAGTACTTC. Its protein product is CASSGTKQETQYF.

V gene TRBV6-1 combines with J gene TRBJ1-2, with TRBD1 as a possible D gene (5 bases). Germline-derived CDR1 and CDR2 are MNHNS and SASEGT. The CDR3 covers 14 residues. Trimming removed 2 bases from V and 4 bases from J, with 11 bases in between. CDR3 sequence: CASSESAGSYGYTF. The CDR3 DNA reads as TGTGCCAGCAGTGAATCGGCAGGGTCCTATGGCTACACCTTC.

The V and J genes are TRBV4-3 and TRBJ2-6; D call uncertain. The germline V and J ends were trimmed by 0 bases and 0 bases, with 15 bases remaining between them. Germline values: CDR1 LGHNA, CDR2 YSLEER. The CDR3 length is 19 residues. The CDR3 coding sequence is TGCGCCAGCAGCCAAGATTCGGCAACCTGGAGCTCTGGGGCCAACGTCCTGACTTTC. Protein sequence: CASSQDSATWSSGANVLTF.

This clone showed up just a few times. The chain's CDR3 is CASTPGSGELFF. In nucleotides, the CDR3 is TGCGCCAGCACCCCCGGGTCCGGGGAGCTGTTTTTT. The rearrangement links TRBV10-1 to TRBJ2-2; D not certain. The CDR3 is 12 residues long. Germline values: CDR1 WNHNN, CDR2 SYGVQD (reference sequence). The V end was cut by 7 bases, the J end by 6 bases, with 9 bases between.

The rearrangement uses TRBV3-1 (or the pseudogene TRBV3-2) and TRBJ1-6; 10 bases agree with TRBD1. There are 23 residues in the CDR3. CDR1 is LGHDT and CDR2 is YNNKEL in the germline V gene (reference sequence). V gave up 1 base and J gave up 0 bases; unmatched junction bases: 18. As DNA, the CDR3 is TGTGCCAGCAGCCAAGTGAAGGGCCCGGGACAGGGGAAATACCCCTCCTATAATTCACCCCTCCACTTT. Translation gives CASSQVKGPGQGKYPSYNSPLHF.